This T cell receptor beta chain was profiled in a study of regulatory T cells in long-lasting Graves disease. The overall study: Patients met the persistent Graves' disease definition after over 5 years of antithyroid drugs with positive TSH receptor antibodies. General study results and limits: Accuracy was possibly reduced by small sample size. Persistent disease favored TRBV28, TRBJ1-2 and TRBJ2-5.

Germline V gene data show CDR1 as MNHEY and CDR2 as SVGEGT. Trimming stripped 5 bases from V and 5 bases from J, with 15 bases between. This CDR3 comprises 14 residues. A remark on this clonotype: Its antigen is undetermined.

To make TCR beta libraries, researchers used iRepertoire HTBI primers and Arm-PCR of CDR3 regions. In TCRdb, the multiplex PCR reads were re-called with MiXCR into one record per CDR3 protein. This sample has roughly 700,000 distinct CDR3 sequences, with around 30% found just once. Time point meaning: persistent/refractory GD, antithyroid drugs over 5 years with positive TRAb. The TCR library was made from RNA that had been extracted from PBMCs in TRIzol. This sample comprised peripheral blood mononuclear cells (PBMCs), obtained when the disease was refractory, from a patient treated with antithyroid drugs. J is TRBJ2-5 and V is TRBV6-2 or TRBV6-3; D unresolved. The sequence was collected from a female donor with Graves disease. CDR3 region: CASSEFAVGETQYF. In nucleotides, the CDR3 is TGTGCCAGCAGTGAGTTCGCAGTTGGGGAGACCCAGTACTTC.